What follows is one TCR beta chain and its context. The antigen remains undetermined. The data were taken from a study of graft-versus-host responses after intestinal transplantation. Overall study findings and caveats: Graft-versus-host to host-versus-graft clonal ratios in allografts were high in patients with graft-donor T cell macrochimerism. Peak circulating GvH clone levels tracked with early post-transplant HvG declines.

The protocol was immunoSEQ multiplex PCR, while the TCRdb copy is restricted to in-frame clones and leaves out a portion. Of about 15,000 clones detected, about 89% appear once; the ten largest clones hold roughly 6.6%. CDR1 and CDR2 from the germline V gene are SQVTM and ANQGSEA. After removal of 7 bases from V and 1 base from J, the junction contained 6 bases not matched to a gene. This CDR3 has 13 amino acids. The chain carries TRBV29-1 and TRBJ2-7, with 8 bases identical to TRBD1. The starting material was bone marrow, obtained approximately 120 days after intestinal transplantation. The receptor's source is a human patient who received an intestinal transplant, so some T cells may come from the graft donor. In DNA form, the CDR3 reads TGCAGCGCCGTGGACAGGGCTTCCTACGAGCAGTACTTC. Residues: CSAVDRASYEQYF.